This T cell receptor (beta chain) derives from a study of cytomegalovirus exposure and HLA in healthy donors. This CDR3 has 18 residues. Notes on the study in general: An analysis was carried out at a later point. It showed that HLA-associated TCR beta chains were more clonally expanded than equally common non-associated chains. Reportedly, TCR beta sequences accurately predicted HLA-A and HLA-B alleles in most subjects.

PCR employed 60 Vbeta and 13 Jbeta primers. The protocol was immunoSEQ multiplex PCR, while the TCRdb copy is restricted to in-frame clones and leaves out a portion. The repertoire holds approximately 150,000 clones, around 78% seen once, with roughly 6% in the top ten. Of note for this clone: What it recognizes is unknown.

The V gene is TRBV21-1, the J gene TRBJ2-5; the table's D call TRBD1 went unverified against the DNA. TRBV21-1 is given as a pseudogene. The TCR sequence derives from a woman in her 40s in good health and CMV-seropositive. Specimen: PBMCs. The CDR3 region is CASSKVLGWQGHSETQYF. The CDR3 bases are TGTGCCAGCAGCAAAGTCCTGGGGTGGCAGGGACATTCAGAGACCCAGTACTTC.